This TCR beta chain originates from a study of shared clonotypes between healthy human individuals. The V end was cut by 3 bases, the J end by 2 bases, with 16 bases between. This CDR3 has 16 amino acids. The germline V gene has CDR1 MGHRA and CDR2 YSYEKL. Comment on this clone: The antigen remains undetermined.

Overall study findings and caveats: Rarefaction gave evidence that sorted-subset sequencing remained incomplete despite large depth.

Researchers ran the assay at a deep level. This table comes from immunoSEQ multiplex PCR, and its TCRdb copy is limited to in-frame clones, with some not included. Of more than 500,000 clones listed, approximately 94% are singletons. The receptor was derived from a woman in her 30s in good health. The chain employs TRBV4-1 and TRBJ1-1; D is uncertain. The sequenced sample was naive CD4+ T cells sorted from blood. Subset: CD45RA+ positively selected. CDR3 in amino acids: CASSHALGKENTEAFF. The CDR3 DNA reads TGCGCCAGCAGCCATGCTTTGGGGAAAGAAAACACTGAAGCTTTCTTT.